The next 8 T cell receptor beta chains were all read from a single sample in a study of blood T cell repertoires in COVID-19. Only in-frame clones appear in the TCRdb table, and some are missing; sequencing was by immunoSEQ multiplex PCR. The data show approximately 500,000 clones, 85% to 90% seen once. The source material was PBMCs or T cells enriched from blood (not recorded which). Receptor source: a woman aged 40 to 50 who had recovered from COVID-19.

The chain joins TRBV27 to TRBJ2-7; 7 bases are shared with TRBD1. J gave up 6 bases and V 5 bases, and 10 bases lay outside the gene matches. Germline V gene sequence: CDR1 MNHEY, CDR2 SMNVEV (reference sequence). The CDR3 totals 14 residues. The CDR3 here is CASSTHRGFGEQYF. DNA for the CDR3: TGTGCCAGCAGTACCCACAGGGGTTTCGGCGAGCAGTACTTC.

V is TRBV9 and J is TRBJ1-6, with 7 bases identical to TRBD1. Germline lookup yields CDR1 SGDLS and CDR2 YYNGEE. This CDR3 has 16 amino acids. V lost 0 bases and J lost 5; bases outside the gene matches: 5. This CDR3 is CASSVGDRNNNSPLHF. In DNA, the CDR3 is TGTGCCAGCAGCGTAGGGGACAGAAATAATAATTCACCCCTCCACTTT.

This chain connects TRBV18 to TRBJ2-7; 7 bases match TRBD2. Germline V lookup: CDR1 KGHSH, CDR2 LQKENI. V shed 3 bases and J 1 base; nucleotides not matched to a gene: 0. The CDR3 extends over 13 amino acids. CDR3 in amino acids: CASSPRESYEQYF. The CDR3 DNA reads TGTGCCAGCTCACCGCGGGAGTCCTACGAGCAGTACTTC. The full variable domain, completed using reference TRBV18 and TRBJ2-7, is NAGVMQNPRHLVRRRGQEARLRCSPMKGHSHVYWYRQLPEEGLKFMVYLQKENIIDESGMPKERFSAEFPKEGPSILRIQQVVRGDSAAYFCASSPRESYEQYFGPGTRLTVT.

The chain carries TRBV29-1 and TRBJ1-2; TRBD1 aligns across 9 bases. V gave up 1 base and J gave up 3 bases; unmatched junction bases: 18. Germline-derived CDR1 and CDR2 are SQVTM and ANQGSEA. CDR3 size: 19 residues. The CDR3 DNA follows: TGCAGCGTTGAAGTAAATAAGGCCTTTCGGGGACAGGGTTACTATGGCTACACCTTC. This translates into CSVEVNKAFRGQGYYGYTF.

The CDR3 sequence: CASGRGSTKETQYF. DNA of the CDR3: TGCGCCAGCGGGAGGGGATCCACTAAAGAGACCCAGTACTTC. This rearrangement joins TRBV5-1 to TRBJ2-5; 7 bases fit TRBD2. V gave up 7 bases and J gave up 3 bases; unmatched junction bases: 9. The length of the CDR3 is 14 residues. CDR1 is SGHRS and CDR2 is YFSETQ in the germline V gene. The variable domain in full, completed from reference TRBV5-1 and TRBJ2-5, reads KAGVTQTPRYLIKTRGQQVTLSCSPISGHRSVSWYQQTPGQGLQFLFEYFSETQRNKGNFPGRFSGRQFSNSRSEMNVSTLELGDSALYLCASGRGSTKETQYFGPGTRLLVL.

The chain joins TRBV19 to TRBJ2-7; D remains ambiguous. Germline CDR1 reads LNHDA; CDR2 reads SQIVND (reference sequence). The V gene lost 3 bases and the J gene lost 0 bases, with 12 bases spanning the gap. The CDR3 spans 15 residues. CDR3 DNA: TGTGCCAGTAGTATTTCGCCTTCCAGCTCCTACGAGCAGTACTTC. This encodes CASSISPSSSYEQYF.

This chain uses TRBV3-1 (or the pseudogene TRBV3-2) with TRBJ2-7; 10 nucleotides match TRBD2. Germline trimming cut 3 bases from V and 6 bases from J; bases unmatched to any gene: 5. The CDR3 has 14 residues. CDR1 and CDR2 from the germline V gene are LGHDT and YNNKEL (reference sequence). The CDR3 sequence is CASSQSSGSLEQYF. The DNA for the CDR3 is TGTGCCAGCAGCCAGTCTAGCGGGAGTCTCGAGCAGTACTTC.

The V gene is TRBV7-9, the J gene TRBJ1-5; D is possibly TRBD1 (5 bases). V lost 0 bases to trimming and J lost 5 bases, with 5 bases between them. The CDR3 is made up of 13 amino acids. Germline V gene sequence: CDR1 SEHNR, CDR2 FQNEAQ (reference sequence). CDR3 nucleotides: TGTGCCAGCAGCTTAGCAGGGGATCAGCCCCAGCATTTT. Amino acid sequence: CASSLAGDQPQHF. Based on the CDR3 plus reference TRBV7-9 and TRBJ1-5, the full variable domain is DTGVSQNPRHKITKRGQNVTFRCDPISEHNRLYWYRQTLGQGPEFLTYFQNEAQLEKSRLLSDRFSAERPKGSFSTLEIQRTEQGDSAMYLCASSLAGDQPQHFGDGTRLSIL.